The rows below give T cell receptor beta chains drawn from one sample of a study of metastatic and nonmetastatic thyroid tumors. MiXCR reprocessed the PCR reads for TCRdb. This table holds about 10,000 clones, approximately 31% found once. Source material: adjacent normal tissue. These receptors all come from a female donor with papillary thyroid cancer or a benign thyroid nodule (not recorded which). Some clones in this sample may be carry-over from other donors' samples. Each CDR3 is given without its conserved first and last residue. The order of the fields is V gene, CDR3 protein.

TRBV6-1 ASSPGQEETQY
TRBV6-2/TRBV6-3 ASSYRRTGMHEQY
TRBV20-1 SARDGTGDTEAF
TRBV12-3/TRBV12-4 ASSFGPVQNEQY
TRBV5-6 ASSHIQGANYEQY
TRBV27 ASSYAGDNQPQH
TRBV27 ASSPGTFESTDTQY
TRBV7-2 ASSLAGGSGYT
TRBV7-9 ASSLAGAVNEQF
TRBV7-8 ASSLAIQGREQY
TRBV9 ASSRDRTTGELF
TRBV2 ASSDGVGTSGTSTDTQY
TRBV12-3/TRBV12-4 ASSLGWGTEAF
TRBV28 ASTYLYGRDRSGEIQY
TRBV6-1 AGGRGGDTDTQY
TRBV2 ASSLKGQYISSYNSPLH
TRBV27 ASSRTASYEQY
TRBV6-2/TRBV6-3 ASSYTRKGGTGELF
TRBV4-2 ASIQENGVAGGRQETQY
TRBV2 ASSARVFLNQPQH
TRBV20-1 SARVGDRGFDQPQH
TRBV20-1 SARDHIGGNTEAF
TRBV6-1 AGKQGEFYEHY
TRBV2 ASSLTREIGVYTEAF
TRBV6-5 ASSYGPDLDTQY
TRBV20-1 SARDSVVNYGYT
TRBV12-3/TRBV12-4 ASILGLTITDTQY
TRBV6-1 ASSDEPATNEKLF
TRBV11-2 ASSAGQGLYNEQF
TRBV18 ASSPIRVGDGYT
TRBV6-5 ASSYKAGLRVNTIY
TRBV5-5 ASSFETYYEQY
TRBV28 AITSPGCKADTEAF
TRBV10-1 ASTRPEQYEQY
TRBV14 ASSQSGRLGRSSEQY
TRBV2 ASRLRDLNSPLH
TRBV12-3/TRBV12-4 ASSILPGLAV
TRBV4-1 ASSQRTGAWPQH
TRBV20-1 SARQLVSYNSPLH
TRBV15 ATSRYRSLAQETKY
TRBV2 ASSETSSYEQY
TRBV11-3 ASSLLRPEQF
TRBV12-3/TRBV12-4 ASSLKGVHEQY
TRBV6-2/TRBV6-3 ASTLRLAGELF
TRBV20-1 SASGVLAGVSHYEQY
TRBV5-1 ASSIKETQY
TRBV27 ASSLSGYGYT
TRBV7-8 ASSLRLAGGQSSYEQY
TRBV11-2 ASSAGLAGKDFYEQY
TRBV6-1 ASSLPGGFWP
TRBV5-5 ASSLGRYTYEQY
TRBV7-2 ASSFGRGARDGYT
TRBV10-3 ATNGQMNTEAF
TRBV12-3/TRBV12-4 ASSRPTGELF
TRBV28 ASRQASNQPQH